This passage covers 5 T cell receptor beta chains from one sample sequenced in a study of T-cell memory formation after mild COVID-19. TCRdb reprocessed the 5' RACE reads via MiXCR and lists one record per CDR3 protein. The sample has about 470,000 distinct CDR3 sequences; about 23% are singletons. Sequencing was carried out using PBMCs or a T cell subset sorted from them (not recorded which). The receptors here all came from an adult woman who had mild COVID-19 (a few samples of this study predate the infection). Cell type and time point are not known.

This clonotype came up many times. The chain is built from TRBV5-6 and TRBJ2-7; possibly TRBD1 for D (5 bases). The V gene lost 0 bases and the J gene lost 6 bases, with 7 bases spanning the gap. CDR3 size: 12 residues. Germline V gene lookup returns CDR1 SGHDT and CDR2 YYEEEE. In DNA form, the CDR3 reads TGTGCCAGCAGCTTGGTAAGGGGCGAGCAGTACTTC. This translates into CASSLVRGEQYF.

This clonotype showed up just a few times. The chain recombines TRBV4-2 with TRBJ2-3; D not resolved. Germline-derived CDR1 and CDR2 are LGHNA and YNFKEQ. V gave up 2 bases and J gave up 3 bases, with 9 bases separating them. The CDR3 runs to 14 residues. The CDR3 reads CASSQLRRTDTQYF. The CDR3 nucleotides read TGTGCCAGCAGCCAACTACGAAGGACAGATACGCAGTATTTT.

V and J are TRBV15 and TRBJ2-7; D tentatively reads TRBD1 or TRBD2 (5 bases each). Germline CDR1 reads LNHNV; CDR2 reads YYDKDF (reference sequence). Trimming removed 0 bases from V and 5 bases from J, with 11 bases in between. The CDR3 covers 14 residues. CDR3 amino acids: CATSRDSGTDEQYF. The DNA for the CDR3 is TGTGCCACCAGCAGAGATTCGGGGACCGACGAGCAGTACTTC.

A few counts support this clonotype. The genes are TRBV27 and TRBJ2-3; tentatively, D is TRBD1 (7 bases). The CDR3 covers 14 residues. The ends were cut back, 5 bases at V and 4 bases at J, with 13 bases in the middle. The germline CDR1 and CDR2 sequences are MNHEY and SMNVEV (reference sequence). The CDR3 DNA reads TGTGCCAGCAGTGCCAGGGGGGACGCAGATACGCAGTATTTT. The encoded protein is CASSARGDADTQYF.

This clonotype was detected a few times. The gene calls are TRBV5-6 and TRBJ1-1; D unresolved. CDR3 length equals 14 residues. With 2 bases removed from V and 1 base from J, the gap between germline ends came to 9 bases. Germline assignment: CDR1 SGHDT and CDR2 YYEEEE. The CDR3 sequence: CASSFEVTNTEAFF. As DNA, the CDR3 is TGTGCCAGCAGCTTTGAAGTCACGAACACTGAAGCTTTCTTT.